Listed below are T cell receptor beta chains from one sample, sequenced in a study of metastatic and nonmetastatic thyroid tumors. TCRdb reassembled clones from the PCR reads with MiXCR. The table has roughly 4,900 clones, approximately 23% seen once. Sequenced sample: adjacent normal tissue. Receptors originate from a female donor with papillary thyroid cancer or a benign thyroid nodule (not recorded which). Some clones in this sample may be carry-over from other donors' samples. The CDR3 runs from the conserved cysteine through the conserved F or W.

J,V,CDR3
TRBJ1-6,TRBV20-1,CSALSGKASPLHF
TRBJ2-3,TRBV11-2,CASSPKGGMLETQYF
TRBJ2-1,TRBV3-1,CASSLLSGALFF
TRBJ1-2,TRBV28,CASSLTLSGGYTF
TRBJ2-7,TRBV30,CAWSVRAAKSSYEQYF
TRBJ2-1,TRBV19,CASSRDTSSYNEQFF
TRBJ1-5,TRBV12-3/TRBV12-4,CASSPYDQPQHF
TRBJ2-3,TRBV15,CATSGRTTGGPTDTQYF
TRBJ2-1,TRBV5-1,CASSFLGLAGGSYNEQFF
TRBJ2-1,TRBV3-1,CASSPRGTSLNEQFF
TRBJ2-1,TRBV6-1,CASSVWTGGYNEQFF
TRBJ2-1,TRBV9,CASSVRLVSYNEQFF
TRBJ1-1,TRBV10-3,CAIRTGTGNTEAFF
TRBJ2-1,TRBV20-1,CSAGNMVGYNEQFF
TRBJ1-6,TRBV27,CASSFWQGGVSYNSPLHF
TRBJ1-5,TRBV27,CARSVTGTGVGNQHQHF
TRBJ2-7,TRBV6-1,CASSSRWDSGYEQYF
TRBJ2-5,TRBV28,CASSPRRGPETQYF
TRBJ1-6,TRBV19,CASKLSPLHF
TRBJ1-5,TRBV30,CAWSVVGDQPQHF
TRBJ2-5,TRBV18,CASSMYKGQETQYF
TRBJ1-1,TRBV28,CASSLGTRETEAFF
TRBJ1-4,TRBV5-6,CASSSRDGNNEKLFF
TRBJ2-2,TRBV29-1,CSVDRGYTGELFF
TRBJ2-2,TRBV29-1,CSVRQRNTGELFF
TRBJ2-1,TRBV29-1,CSVSRGCPNEQFF
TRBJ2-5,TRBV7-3,CASSYGRGQETQYF
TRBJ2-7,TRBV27,CASSLTGGKYEQYF
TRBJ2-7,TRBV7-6,CASSFQARDYEQYF
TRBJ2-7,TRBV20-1,CSARRRDEQYF
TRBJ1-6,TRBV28,CASRVGDSYNSPLHF